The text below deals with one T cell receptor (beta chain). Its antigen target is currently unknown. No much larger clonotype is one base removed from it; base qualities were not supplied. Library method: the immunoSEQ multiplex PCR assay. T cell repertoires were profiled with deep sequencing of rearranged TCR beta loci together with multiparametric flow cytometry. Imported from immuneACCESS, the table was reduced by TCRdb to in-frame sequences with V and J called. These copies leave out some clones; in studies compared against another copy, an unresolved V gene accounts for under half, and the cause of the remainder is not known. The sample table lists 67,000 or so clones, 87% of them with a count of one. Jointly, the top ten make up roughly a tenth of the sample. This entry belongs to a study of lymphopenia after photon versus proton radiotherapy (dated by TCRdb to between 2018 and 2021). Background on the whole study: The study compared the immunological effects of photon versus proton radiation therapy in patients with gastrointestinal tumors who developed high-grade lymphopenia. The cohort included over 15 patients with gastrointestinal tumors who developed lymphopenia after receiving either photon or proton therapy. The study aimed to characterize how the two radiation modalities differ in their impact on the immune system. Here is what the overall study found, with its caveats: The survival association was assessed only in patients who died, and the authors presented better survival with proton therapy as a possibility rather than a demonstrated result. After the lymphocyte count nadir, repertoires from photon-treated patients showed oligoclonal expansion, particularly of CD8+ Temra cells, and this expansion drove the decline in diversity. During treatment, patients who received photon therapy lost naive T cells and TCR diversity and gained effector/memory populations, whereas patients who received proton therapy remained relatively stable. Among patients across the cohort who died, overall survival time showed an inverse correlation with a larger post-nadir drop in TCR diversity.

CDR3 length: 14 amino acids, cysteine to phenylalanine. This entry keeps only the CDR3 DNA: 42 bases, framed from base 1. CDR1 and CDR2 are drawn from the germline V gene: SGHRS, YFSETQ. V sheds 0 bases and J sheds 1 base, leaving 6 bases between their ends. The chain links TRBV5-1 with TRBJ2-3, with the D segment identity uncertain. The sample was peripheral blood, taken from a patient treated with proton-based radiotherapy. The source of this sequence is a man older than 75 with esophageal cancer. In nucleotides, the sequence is TGCGCCAGCAGCTTGGTGGCGGGCACAGATACGCAGTATTTT. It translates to CASSLVAGTDTQYF. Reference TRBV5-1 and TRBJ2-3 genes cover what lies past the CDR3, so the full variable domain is KAGVTQTPRYLIKTRGQQVTLSCSPISGHRSVSWYQQTPGQGLQFLFEYFSETQRNKGNFPGRFSGRQFSNSRSEMNVSTLELGDSALYLCASSLVAGTDTQYFGPGTRLTVL.